Included here is one T cell receptor beta chain sequence, with context. CDR3 size: 13 residues. Germline CDR1 reads LNHNV; CDR2 reads YYDKDF (reference sequence). Trimming pared 1 base from V and 5 bases from J, leaving 9 bases between. These data come from a study of shared T cell receptors in the human thymus. Profiled with immunoSEQ multiplex PCR; TCRdb holds only in-frame clones, not every one. Of hundreds of thousands of clones detected, 87% appear once; the ten largest clones hold just under 0.0095%. These data were also filed under a second study, of human thymus T cells. This second study notes: Thymus was obtained from resections taken during corrective heart surgery. Apparent bias marked the V and J gene usage of thymic and blood repertoires. Related work found strong thymic repertoire overlap between unrelated individuals.

Input material: thymocytes. This chain uses TRBV15 with TRBJ2-7; the D is unclear. The source is a boy younger than two with a congenital heart defect. The CDR3 loop reads CATSRVANHEQYF. Here the CDR3 DNA reads TGTGCCACCAGCAGAGTAGCAAACCACGAGCAGTACTTC.